The 30 T cell receptor beta chains listed next were all sequenced from one sample in a study of graft-versus-host responses after intestinal transplantation. Method: immunoSEQ multiplex PCR; TCRdb's copy keeps in-frame clones and lacks some. In the table there are over 75,000 clones, about 90% of which are singletons. What these receptors recognize is not known. The sample consisted of unstimulated CD8+ T cells sorted from spleen or lymph node cells, taken before transplant. These receptors were obtained from a human donor who was the organ donor for an intestinal transplant.

The V call is TRBV27, the J call TRBJ1-1, with D maybe TRBD1 (5 bases). This CDR3 spans 17 amino acids. With 8 bases removed from V and 1 base from J, the gap between germline ends came to 23 bases. Germline CDR1 MNHEY, CDR2 SMNVEV (reference sequence). CDR3 protein: CASQADAGGWGNTEAFF. The CDR3 coding sequence is TGTGCCAGCCAGGCGGACGCCGGGGGGTGGGGGAACACTGAAGCTTTCTTT.

The chain has TRBV7-2 and TRBJ2-1; 11 bases line up with TRBD2. This CDR3 region has 18 residues. Germline lookup yields CDR1 SGHTA and CDR2 FQGNSA. J was trimmed by 4 bases and V by 0 bases; bases with no gene match: 8. The CDR3 nucleotides read TGTGCCAGCAGCTTAGCTTTTCTAGCGGGAGGCTCGTACAATGAGCAGTTCTTC. This sequence encodes CASSLAFLAGGSYNEQFF.

V is TRBV28 and J is TRBJ2-1, with D unclear. The CDR3 loop spans 12 amino acids. Germline CDR1 and CDR2: MDHEN and SYDVKM. The V and J ends lost 4 bases and 9 bases respectively, with 10 bases between them. The CDR3 loop is CASSSYSTEQFF. CDR3 sequence (DNA): TGTGCCAGCAGTTCATATAGTACTGAGCAGTTCTTC.

CDR3 nucleotide sequence: TGTGCCAGCAGCGAGGGGGGGGCTGGTGGCTACACCTTC. Protein sequence: CASSEGGAGGYTF. V gene TRBV9 combines with J gene TRBJ1-2; D is perhaps TRBD1 (6 bases). Trimming stripped 3 bases from V and 7 bases from J, with 13 bases between. Germline V gene lookup returns CDR1 SGDLS and CDR2 YYNGEE. The CDR3 runs to 13 residues.

V gene TRBV5-1 combines with J gene TRBJ1-6; D uncertain. The CDR3 spans 19 residues. Germline values: CDR1 SGHRS, CDR2 YFSETQ. Trimming shortened V by 0 bases and J by 7 bases, and 23 bases separated the two germline ends. In DNA form, the CDR3 reads TGCGCCAGCAGCTTGGGCCCTTCTTACGGGTCCTTCGACAATTCACCCCTCCACTTT. Translated, it gives CASSLGPSYGSFDNSPLHF.

The genes are TRBV28 and TRBJ2-3; 9 bases are a match to TRBD1. The CDR3 is 17 residues long. Germline values: CDR1 MDHEN, CDR2 SYDVKM. V was pared by 5 bases and J by 3 bases, with 12 bases of the junction left unmatched. CDR3 nucleotides: TGTGCCAGCAGTAGGCAATACAGGGGGCTGTGGACAGATACGCAGTATTTT. It is translated as CASSRQYRGLWTDTQYF. Drawing the rest from reference TRBV28 and TRBJ2-3, the complete variable domain is DVKVTQSSRYLVKRTGEKVFLECVQDMDHENMFWYRQDPGLGLRLIYFSYDVKMKEKGDIPEGYSVSREKKERFSLILESASTNQTSMYLCASSRQYRGLWTDTQYFGPGTRLTVL.

The genes are TRBV13 and TRBJ2-4; 16 positions match TRBD2. The CDR3 has 18 amino acids. Germline V gene data show CDR1 as PRHDT and CDR2 as FYEKMQ (reference sequence). With V trimmed by 4 bases and J by 1 base, 4 bases remained unmatched. CDR3: CASSSGLAGGRAKNIQYF. The CDR3 DNA reads TGTGCCAGCAGCTCGGGACTAGCGGGAGGGCGGGCCAAAAACATTCAGTACTTC.

J is TRBJ2-7 and V is TRBV5-1; D possibly corresponds to TRBD2 (6 bases). Germline values: CDR1 SGHRS, CDR2 YFSETQ. The V and J ends lost 2 bases and 1 base respectively, with 13 bases between them. The CDR3 spans 15 residues. The CDR3: CASSFGGIGSYEQYF. In nucleotides, the CDR3 is TGCGCCAGCAGCTTCGGGGGAATAGGGTCCTACGAGCAGTACTTC.

This clone was detected once. This sequence joins TRBV6-1 and TRBJ2-1; 10 nucleotides line up with TRBD2. V was clipped by 4 bases and J by 3 bases; unmatched bases: 15. The germline V gene encodes CDR1 MNHNS and CDR2 SASEGT. The CDR3 extends over 19 amino acids. The CDR3 region has the DNA TGTGCCAGCAGTGCACTCCGGGCTAGCGGGAGTCATTACTACAATGAGCAGTTCTTC. It specifies CASSALRASGSHYYNEQFF.

V is TRBV6-6 and J is TRBJ1-5; D is ambiguous. The CDR3 spans 11 residues. Germline V gene sequence: CDR1 MNHNY, CDR2 SVGAGI (reference sequence). V was cut by 6 bases and J by 4 bases, with 4 bases left in between. The CDR3: CASRANQPQHF. CDR3 coding DNA: TGTGCCAGCAGGGCTAATCAGCCCCAGCATTTT.

The V gene is TRBV9, the J gene TRBJ1-5; TRBD1 is a possible D gene (5 bases). Germline V gives CDR1 SGDLS, CDR2 YYNGEE. V dropped 0 bases and J dropped 4 bases, with 8 bases sitting between them. This CDR3 spans 14 amino acids. This chain's CDR3 is CASSVAGGNQPQHF. The CDR3, as DNA: TGTGCCAGCAGCGTAGCCGGGGGAAATCAGCCCCAGCATTTT.

The chain joins TRBV27 to TRBJ2-3; the D gene is possibly TRBD2 (8 bases). Germline V CDR1 and CDR2: MNHEY, SMNVEV (reference sequence). V lost 7 bases and J 2 bases, leaving 19 bases between the germline ends. The CDR3 runs 16 residues. In DNA, the CDR3 is TGTGCCAGCACAGGGGGGATAGCGGGACCCACAGATACGCAGTATTTT. It translates to CASTGGIAGPTDTQYF.

The chain carries TRBV5-8 and TRBJ1-4, with a tentative D call TRBD1 (6 bases). The germline V gene has CDR1 SGHTS and CDR2 YDEGEE. V lost 0 bases to trimming and J lost 5 bases, with 11 bases between them. The CDR3 totals 15 residues. CDR3 in DNA: TGTGCCAGCAGCTTGGCTGGACAGATAAATGAAAAACTGTTTTTT. Encoded protein: CASSLAGQINEKLFF. The whole variable domain, filled in from reference TRBV5-8 and TRBJ1-4, reads EAGVTQSPTHLIKTRGQQATLRCSPISGHTSVYWYQQALGLGLQFLLWYDEGEERNRGNFPPRFSGRQFPNYSSELNVNALELEDSALYLCASSLAGQINEKLFFGSGTQLSVL.

The chain links TRBV4-1 to TRBJ2-5; 7 nucleotides match TRBD1. Judging by the DNA end, TRBJ2-7 fits better; the J call may be wrong. Germline CDR1 is MGHRA and CDR2 is YSYEKL. The CDR3 extends over 14 amino acids. The CDR3 region is CASSQPGTAYEQYF. The CDR3 DNA sequence: TGCGCCAGCAGCCAACCCGGGACAGCCTACGAGCAGTACTTC.

The J gene is TRBJ1-1, the V gene TRBV23-1; D gene unclear. TRBV23-1 is noted as an ORF with a role that remains uncertain. Between the trimmed V and J ends, which lost 10 bases and 6 bases, there was a span of 9 bases. The CDR3 consists of 10 residues. The CDR3 region is CAIMRSEAFF. DNA of the CDR3: TGCGCCATCATGAGATCTGAAGCTTTCTTT.

This chain connects TRBV19 to TRBJ2-3; maybe TRBD2 (6 bases). Per germline, CDR1 LNHDA and CDR2 SQIVND (reference sequence). The CDR3 length is 22 residues. Trimming pared 3 bases from V and 4 bases from J, leaving 35 bases between. CDR3 DNA: TGTGCCAGTAGTATTGTTTTTTACGGACCCTTAGCTAGCGCGGTCCCGCCAGATACGCAGTATTTT. Translation: CASSIVFYGPLASAVPPDTQYF.

The J gene is TRBJ1-4, the V gene TRBV11-2; TRBD1 matches at 10 bases. This CDR3 is 16 amino acids long. Germline CDR1 is SGHAT and CDR2 is FQNNGV. V gave up 5 bases and J gave up 8 bases; unmatched junction bases: 11. CDR3 sequence (DNA): TGTGCCAGCAGCGACCAGCGGGACAGGGGTGGCGAAAAACTGTTTTTT. Its protein product is CASSDQRDRGGEKLFF.

The chain's CDR3 is CASSQDLGLAGGSYNEQFF. The CDR3 region has the DNA TGTGCCAGCAGCCAAGATCTGGGACTAGCGGGGGGATCCTACAATGAGCAGTTCTTC. The chain has TRBV4-2 and TRBJ2-1; 15 bases are a match to TRBD2. Germline V gene lookup returns CDR1 LGHNA and CDR2 YNFKEQ. This CDR3 comprises 19 residues. V was pared by 0 bases and J by 1 base, with 4 bases of the junction left unmatched.

V and J are TRBV9 and TRBJ2-6, with a weak D call TRBD2 (7 bases). This CDR3 has 17 amino acids. Germline V CDR1 and CDR2: SGDLS, YYNGEE. V was clipped by 2 bases and J by 2 bases, with 14 bases between them. The CDR3 sequence is CASSVSKGGAGANVLTF. The CDR3 DNA reads TGTGCCAGCAGCGTCTCAAAGGGGGGGGCTGGGGCCAACGTCCTGACTTTC.

The V and J genes are TRBV7-6 and TRBJ2-1; possible D gene TRBD2, 5 bases. The germline CDR1 and CDR2 sequences are SGHVS and FNYEAQ. Trimming pared 5 bases from V and 3 bases from J, leaving 14 bases between. The CDR3 runs to 15 residues. The CDR3 spells CASSEGSGNYNEQFF. The CDR3 DNA reads TGTGCCAGCAGCGAAGGGTCCGGGAACTACAATGAGCAGTTCTTC.

The V call is TRBV7-2, the J call TRBJ2-7; no clear D gene. This CDR3 is built from 12 residues. Trimming shortened V by 6 bases and J by 0 bases, and 6 bases separated the two germline ends. The germline CDR1 and CDR2 sequences are SGHTA and FQGNSA. CDR3: CASSWSSYEQYF. DNA of the CDR3: TGTGCCAGCAGTTGGAGCTCCTACGAGCAGTACTTC.

The rearrangement links TRBV30 to TRBJ1-2; 8 bases fit TRBD1. The CDR3 length is 13 residues. The V gene's germline CDR1 is GTSNPN and CDR2 SVGIG (reference sequence). After removal of 5 bases from V and 0 bases from J, the junction contained 2 bases not matched to a gene. CDR3 coding DNA: TGTGCCTGGGACAGGGGAACTAACTATGGCTACACCTTC. Amino acid sequence: CAWDRGTNYGYTF. Based on the CDR3 plus reference TRBV30 and TRBJ1-2, the full variable domain is SQTIHQWPATLVQPVGSPLSLECTVEGTSNPNLYWYRQAAGRGLQLLFYSVGIGQISSEVPQNLSASRPQDRQFILSSKKLLLSDSGFYLCAWDRGTNYGYTFGSGTRLTVV.

The rearrangement uses TRBV28 and TRBJ2-7; 9 bases line up with TRBD2. Germline values: CDR1 MDHEN, CDR2 SYDVKM. The CDR3 consists of 16 residues. Losses at the gene ends were 3 bases for V and 5 bases for J; bases not matched to a gene: 11. CDR3 residues: CASSFRREGYWDEQYF. The CDR3 DNA is TGTGCCAGCAGTTTTAGGCGGGAGGGGTATTGGGACGAGCAGTACTTC.

The chain links TRBV27 to TRBJ1-2; 8 bases fit TRBD1. Germline CDR1 MNHEY, CDR2 SMNVEV (reference sequence). Trimming removed 6 bases from V and 5 bases from J; junction bases left unmatched: 17. CDR3 size: 17 residues. The CDR3 loop is CASRPNDRGRAPYGYTF. CDR3 sequence (DNA): TGTGCCAGCAGACCCAACGACAGGGGCAGAGCTCCTTATGGCTACACCTTC.

The V and J genes are TRBV12-2 and TRBJ2-3; whether TRBD1, the table's D call, matches the DNA was not checked. TRBV12-2 is a pseudogene segment. The CDR3 totals 17 residues. CDR3 sequence reads: CASRLVLTGLRTDTQYF. In DNA form, the CDR3 reads TGTGCAAGTCGCTTAGTATTAACAGGCCTTCGCACAGATACGCAGTATTTT.

The CDR3, as DNA: TGTGCCAGTGCGATTACAGGGGGCGCGATCGAGCAGTACTTC. It yields the protein CASAITGGAIEQYF. This sequence joins TRBV19 and TRBJ2-7; 9 bases are a match to TRBD1. The J segment lost 6 bases and the V segment lost 8 bases, leaving 11 bases of the junction unmatched. Germline V gene lookup returns CDR1 LNHDA and CDR2 SQIVND (reference sequence). The CDR3 has 14 amino acids.

In DNA, the CDR3 is TGCGCCAGCAGCTTGGCGGGAGGGCCTTACGAGCAGTACTTC. Its protein is CASSLAGGPYEQYF. This sequence joins TRBV5-1 and TRBJ2-7; 8 bases are a match to TRBD2. The CDR3 sequence is 14 residues long. Per germline, CDR1 SGHRS and CDR2 YFSETQ. V trimming: 0 bases; J trimming: 4 bases; junction bases outside the gene matches: 3.

V usage is TRBV19 and J usage is TRBJ2-7; TRBD1 might be the D (5 bases). The ends were cut back, 4 bases at V and 3 bases at J, with 13 bases in the middle. The V gene's germline CDR1 is LNHDA and CDR2 SQIVND (reference sequence). The CDR3 extends over 14 amino acids. The CDR3 loop is CASSTGPNSYEQYF. The CDR3 DNA reads as TGTGCCAGTAGTACAGGGCCAAACAGCTACGAGCAGTACTTC.

The chain couples TRBV10-2 to TRBJ1-1; 8 bases map to TRBD1. The CDR3 covers 13 residues. Germline trimming cut 3 bases from V and 4 bases from J; bases unmatched to any gene: 1. Germline V gene lookup returns CDR1 WSHSY and CDR2 SAAADI. The CDR3 DNA reads TGCGCCAGCAGTGAAACAGGGGGCACTGAAGCTTTCTTT. Translated: CASSETGGTEAFF.

The rearrangement uses TRBV7-6 and TRBJ2-3; D perhaps matches TRBD2 (6 bases). The CDR3 covers 16 residues. V was shortened by 0 bases and J by 2 bases, with 12 bases between the two germline ends. Germline V lookup: CDR1 SGHVS, CDR2 FNYEAQ. The CDR3 reads CASSLALRESTDTQYF. Here the CDR3 DNA reads TGTGCCAGCAGCTTAGCGTTGCGGGAATCCACAGATACGCAGTATTTT.